Below, one T cell receptor (beta chain) is given with its context. What it binds is not known. Unique molecular identifiers were present in the TCR beta cDNA libraries. One entry per CDR3 protein results from TCRdb running MiXCR on the PCR reads. Among over 150,000 distinct CDR3 sequences listed, roughly 30% were seen once. CDR3 length equals 12 residues. Trimming took 8 bases from V and 3 from J, leaving 10 bases between them. Germline V lookup: CDR1 KGHSH, CDR2 LQKENI. This sample was included in a study of post-analysis software for immune sequencing data. Findings and limits, study-wide: Patients carried roughly five TRBV segments more frequently than controls did, and TRBV5-6, TRBV5-1 and TRBV20-1 were among them.

V and J are TRBV18 and TRBJ1-1; D remains ambiguous. This sequence was found in a girl aged 10 to 17 with multiple sclerosis. The sequencing input was blood. CDR3 in amino acids: CASHPQDTEAFF. Written as DNA, the CDR3 is TGTGCCAGCCATCCACAAGACACTGAAGCTTTCTTT.